The present T cell receptor beta chain was sequenced within a study of technical replicates of blood from a few donors. The protocol was immunoSEQ multiplex PCR, while the TCRdb copy is restricted to in-frame clones and leaves out a portion. The sample yields around 60,000 clones, roughly 92% seen once. In germline, CDR1 is SQVTM, CDR2 ANQGSEA. Deletions cut 0 bases from V and 0 bases from J, with 15 bases between. CDR3 length equals 17 residues. The rearrangement links TRBV29-1 to TRBJ2-4; D remains ambiguous. This TCR was recovered from a human donor in good health. Some clones in this sample may be carry-over from other donors' samples. Sequences were obtained from PBMCs. The CDR3 nucleotides read TGCAGCGTTGAAGATCTAACTACCCTTCTAGCCAAAAACATTCAGTACTTC. Translation: CSVEDLTTLLAKNIQYF. Complete variable domain (other parts from reference TRBV29-1 and TRBJ2-4): SAVISQKPSRDICQRGTSLTIQCQVDSQVTMMFWYRQQPGQSLTLIATANQGSEATYESGFVIDKFPISRPNLTFSTLTVSNMSPEDSSIYLCSVEDLTTLLAKNIQYFGAGTRLSVL.